This TCR beta chain was sequenced for a study of T cells in Graves' hyperthyroidism and ophthalmopathy. Trimming pared 4 bases from V and 4 bases from J, leaving 8 bases between. This CDR3 is 12 amino acids long. Germline V CDR1 and CDR2: SNHLY, FYNNEI. Using RNA transcripts as the source, TCR beta CDR3 regions were amplified. The HTBI primer set drove a first-round RT-PCR of the TCR CDR3. MiXCR, applied by TCRdb to the multiplex PCR reads, yields one record per CDR3 protein. The repertoire holds approximately 400,000 distinct CDR3 sequences, with under 20% as singletons. V and J are TRBV2 and TRBJ2-7; no definite D call. What was sequenced was blood. This TCR was recovered from a young man with Graves' ophthalmopathy. The CDR3 spells CASSVLVYEQYF. As DNA, the CDR3 is TGTGCCAGCAGTGTGTTGGTATACGAGCAGTACTTC.